The table lists the clone carrying this TCR beta chain with a few counts. The TCR library protocol attached unique molecular identifiers to the individual cDNA molecules. In TCRdb, the 5' RACE reads were re-called with MiXCR into one record per CDR3 protein. Found here are tens of thousands of distinct CDR3 sequences, around 9% of them singletons; the top ten hold roughly 20%. The data stem from a study of early T cells in non-severe SARS-CoV-2 infection. The source is an adult who was a healthcare worker with PCR-confirmed SARS-CoV-2 infection or an uninfected control (not recorded which). Material: whole blood.

CDR3 sequence: CASSPLGGSGNTEAFF. CDR3 DNA sequence: TGTGCCAGCAGCCCCCTTGGGGGATCGGGGAACACTGAAGCTTTCTTT. This chain links TRBV7-9 with TRBJ1-1, with a weak D call TRBD1 (5 bases). The CDR3 runs 16 residues. Germline lookup yields CDR1 SEHNR and CDR2 FQNEAQ (reference sequence). V was pared by 5 bases and J by 1 base, with 17 bases between.